This T cell receptor (beta chain) was captured in a study of T cell changes during pregnancy in multiple sclerosis. Profiling relied on immunoSEQ multiplex PCR, and the TCRdb table lists in-frame clones only, not all of them. The sample lists around 63,000 clones, about 91% occurring once. Germline V gene lookup returns CDR1 ENHRY and CDR2 SYGVKD. The V and J ends lost 4 bases and 6 bases respectively, with 15 bases between them. The CDR3 runs to 14 residues. The chain combines TRBV10-3 with TRBJ2-5, with D possibly matching TRBD2 (6 bases). The clonotype comes from a female donor with multiple sclerosis, enrolled in a pregnancy study. The sequencing used peripheral blood, collected after pregnancy. The chain's CDR3 is CAISAGLPGQTQYF. DNA of the CDR3: TGTGCCATCAGTGCGGGACTCCCTGGTCAGACCCAGTACTTC.